This T cell receptor (beta chain) was retrieved from a study of T cell responses to AZD1222 COVID-19 vaccine. Overall study context: Recipients boosted at about 4 weeks or about 12 weeks are pooled. Findings of the study overall: No day 14 peak samples; only post-peak repertoires were characterized. Across the whole spike, CD4 TCRs peaked at regions 160-218 and 743-854.

Points on this clone: Its antigen is undetermined.

This table comes from immunoSEQ multiplex PCR, and its TCRdb copy is limited to in-frame clones, with some not included. The sample shows about 110,000 clones, 88% of them seen only once. Per germline, CDR1 MNHEY and CDR2 SMNVEV (reference sequence). Trimming took off 6 bases at V and 0 bases at J, with 8 bases between the two ends. This CDR3 comprises 14 residues. The sample consisted of peripheral blood, taken on day 0 of AZD1222 vaccination. This chain uses TRBV27 with TRBJ1-4; tentatively, D is TRBD1 (5 bases). This receptor was taken from an adult in good health. The CDR3 DNA sequence: TGTGCCAGCAGGGGGGATGCAACTAATGAAAAACTGTTTTTT. Amino acids: CASRGDATNEKLFF.